One and the same sample provided the 12 T cell receptor beta chains below, sequenced in a study of T cells after yellow fever vaccination. TCRdb re-derived calls from the 5' RACE reads in MiXCR, one entry per CDR3 protein. The sample holds 500,000 to 650,000 distinct CDR3 sequences, around an eighth seen once. This material consisted of PBMCs, taken on the day of the yellow fever booster vaccination. The receptors come from a man aged 25-40 years who received the YFV17D yellow fever vaccine.

This clonotype was seen a few times. The chain links TRBV9 to TRBJ1-1, with no clear D. Trimming shortened V by 2 bases and J by 1 base, and 6 bases separated the two germline ends. Germline lookup yields CDR1 SGDLS and CDR2 YYNGEE. CDR3 length: 13 amino acids. The chain's CDR3 is CASSVRGNTEAFF. Written as DNA, the CDR3 is TGTGCCAGCAGCGTCCGAGGGAACACTGAAGCTTTCTTT.

This clonotype was seen only a few times. This sequence may be a read error, since a much larger clone differs from it by one base. V is TRBV5-1 and J is TRBJ2-3, with 7 bases aligning to TRBD1. CDR1 and CDR2 (germline): SGHRS, YFSETQ. The CDR3 covers 14 residues. The J segment lost 2 bases and the V segment lost 4 bases, leaving 4 bases of the junction unmatched. CDR3 protein: CASSPGQATDTQYF. The CDR3 DNA sequence: TGCGCCAGCAGCCCCGGACAGGCCACAGATACGCAGTATTTT.

This clonotype was seen a handful of times. This rearrangement joins TRBV7-3 to TRBJ2-3; TRBD2 matches 7 bases. The CDR3 is 15 residues long. The trim removed 2 bases at V and 2 bases at J, leaving 4 bases unmatched. CDR1 SGHTA and CDR2 FQGTGA come from the germline V gene. The CDR3 DNA reads as TGTGCCAGCAGCTTACAGGGACTAAACACAGATACGCAGTATTTT. As protein: CASSLQGLNTDTQYF.

This chain uses TRBV6-1 with TRBJ1-3; D is unclear. The CDR3 is 13 residues long. Germline lookup yields CDR1 MNHNS and CDR2 SASEGT. V gave up 6 bases and J gave up 4 bases, with 10 bases separating them. The CDR3 protein is CASRRAAGNTIYF. Here the CDR3 DNA reads TGTGCCAGCAGGAGGGCTGCAGGAAACACCATATATTTT.

This clonotype was observed many times. CDR3 amino acids: CASSLPGNTEAFF. DNA of the CDR3: TGTGCCAGCAGCTTACCGGGGAACACTGAAGCTTTCTTT. The gene calls are TRBV7-9 and TRBJ1-1, with D hard to call. The CDR3 length is 13 residues. In germline, CDR1 is SEHNR, CDR2 FQNEAQ (reference sequence). Trimming took 2 bases from V and 1 from J, leaving 5 bases between them.

The rearrangement links TRBV7-6 to TRBJ1-4; tentative D call: TRBD1 (6 bases). V lost 5 bases to trimming and J lost 8 bases, with 15 bases between them. CDR3 length: 14 residues. CDR1 and CDR2 from the germline V gene are SGHVS and FNYEAQ. As DNA, the CDR3 is TGTGCCAGCAGCGATATGGTGGGGGCGGAAAAACTGTTTTTT. This translates into CASSDMVGAEKLFF.

This clonotype showed up just a few times. CDR3 sequence (DNA): TGCAGTGCTAGAGTTAACAACATAGCCAAAAACATTCAGTACTTC. Its translation: CSARVNNIAKNIQYF. This sequence joins TRBV20-1 and TRBJ2-4; D not resolved. The length of the CDR3 is 15 residues. Germline V gene lookup returns CDR1 DFQATT and CDR2 SNEGSKA (reference sequence). V was shortened by 1 base and J by 0 bases, with 10 bases between the two germline ends.

This clonotype has more than one count but fewer than ten. This chain joins TRBV7-8 and TRBJ1-1, with 9 nucleotides matching TRBD1. The CDR3 length is 15 residues. Germline V gene lookup returns CDR1 SGHVS and CDR2 FQNEAQ. Trimming at V came to 4 bases and at J to 4 bases, leaving 7 bases not matched to a gene. DNA for the CDR3: TGTGCCAGCAGCTCACAGGGGGCAGGTATCACTGAAGCTTTCTTT. Residues: CASSSQGAGITEAFF.

This clonotype occurred many times. The chain uses TRBV30 and TRBJ2-5; no definite D call. V was pared by 2 bases and J by 5 bases, with 3 bases between. This CDR3 region has 10 residues. The germline gives CDR1 GTSNPN, CDR2 SVGIG (reference sequence). CDR3 sequence (DNA): TGTGCCTGGAGTTTGGAGACCCAGTACTTC. It is translated as CAWSLETQYF.

The V call is TRBV5-1, the J call TRBJ2-2; 11 nucleotides match TRBD2. The CDR3 extends over 21 amino acids. Germline CDR1 and CDR2: SGHRS and YFSETQ. Trimming removed 0 bases from V and 3 bases from J; junction bases left unmatched: 16. The CDR3 is CASSLGLGLAVHKGDTGELFF. The CDR3 DNA is TGCGCCAGCAGCTTGGGTCTGGGACTAGCGGTTCATAAGGGGGACACCGGGGAGCTGTTTTTT.

CDR3 coding DNA: TGTGCCAGCAGCTTATTTGGCGGGAGGGGCGCAGATACGCAGTATTTT. It translates to CASSLFGGRGADTQYF. The V gene is TRBV7-2, the J gene TRBJ2-3, with TRBD2 identical over 9 bases. The ends lost 2 bases at V and 4 bases at J; junction bases unmatched: 7. CDR3 length: 16 residues. The germline gives CDR1 SGHTA, CDR2 FQGNSA. Full variable domain (missing parts from reference TRBV7-2 and TRBJ2-3): GAGVSQSPSNKVTEKGKDVELRCDPISGHTALYWYRQSLGQGLEFLIYFQGNSAPDKSGLPSDRFSAERTGGSVSTLTIQRTQQEDSAVYLCASSLFGGRGADTQYFGPGTRLTVL.

This clonotype was counted between two and nine times. The chain employs TRBV3-1 and TRBJ2-1; D remains ambiguous. This CDR3 has 13 amino acids. V shed 4 bases and J shed 6 bases, with 10 bases lying between them. The V gene's germline CDR1 is LGHDT and CDR2 YNNKEL (reference sequence). The CDR3 sequence: CASSRSSRNEQFF. The CDR3, as DNA: TGTGCCAGCAGCCGAAGTTCTCGCAATGAGCAGTTCTTC.